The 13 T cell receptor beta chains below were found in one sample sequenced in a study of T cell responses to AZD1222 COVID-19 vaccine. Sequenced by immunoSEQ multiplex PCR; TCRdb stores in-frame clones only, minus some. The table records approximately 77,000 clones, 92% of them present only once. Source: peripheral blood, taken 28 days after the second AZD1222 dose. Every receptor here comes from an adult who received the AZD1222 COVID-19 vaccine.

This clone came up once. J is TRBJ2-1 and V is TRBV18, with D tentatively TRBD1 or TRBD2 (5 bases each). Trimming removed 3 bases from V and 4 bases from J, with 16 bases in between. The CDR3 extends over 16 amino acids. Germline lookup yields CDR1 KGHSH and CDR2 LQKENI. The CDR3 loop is CASSPGVGETYNEQFF. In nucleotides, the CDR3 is TGTGCCAGCTCACCTGGGGTGGGGGAGACGTACAATGAGCAGTTCTTC.

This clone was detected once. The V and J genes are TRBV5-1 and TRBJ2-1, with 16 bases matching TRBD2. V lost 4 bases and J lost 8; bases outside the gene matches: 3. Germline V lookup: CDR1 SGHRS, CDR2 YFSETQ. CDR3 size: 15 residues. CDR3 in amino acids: CASSDGTSGRDEQFF. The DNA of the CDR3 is TGCGCCAGCAGCGACGGGACTAGCGGGAGGGATGAGCAGTTCTTC.

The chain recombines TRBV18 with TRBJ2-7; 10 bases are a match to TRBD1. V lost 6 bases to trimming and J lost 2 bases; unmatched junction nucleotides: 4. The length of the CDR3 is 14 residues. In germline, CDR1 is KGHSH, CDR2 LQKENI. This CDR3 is CASSPGQGAYEQYF. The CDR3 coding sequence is TGTGCCAGCTCTCCCGGACAGGGGGCCTACGAGCAGTACTTC.

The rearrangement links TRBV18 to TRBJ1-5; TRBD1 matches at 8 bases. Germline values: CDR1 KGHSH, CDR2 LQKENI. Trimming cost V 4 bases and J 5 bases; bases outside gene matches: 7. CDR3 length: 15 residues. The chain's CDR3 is CASSLDLQGDQPQHF. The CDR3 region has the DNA TGTGCCAGCTCACTCGACCTACAGGGGGATCAGCCCCAGCATTTT.

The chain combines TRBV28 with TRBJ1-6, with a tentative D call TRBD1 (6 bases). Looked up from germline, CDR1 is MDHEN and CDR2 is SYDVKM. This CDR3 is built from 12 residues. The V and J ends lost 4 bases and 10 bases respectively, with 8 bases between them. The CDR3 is CASSYRESPLHF. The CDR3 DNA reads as TGTGCCAGCAGTTACAGGGAATCACCCCTCCACTTT.

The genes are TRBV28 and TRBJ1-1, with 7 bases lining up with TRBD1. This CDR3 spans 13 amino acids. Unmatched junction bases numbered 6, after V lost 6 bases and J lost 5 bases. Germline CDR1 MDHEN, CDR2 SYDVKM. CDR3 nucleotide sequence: TGTGCCAGCAGGTCCAGGGGGTGGACTGAAGCTTTCTTT. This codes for CASRSRGWTEAFF.

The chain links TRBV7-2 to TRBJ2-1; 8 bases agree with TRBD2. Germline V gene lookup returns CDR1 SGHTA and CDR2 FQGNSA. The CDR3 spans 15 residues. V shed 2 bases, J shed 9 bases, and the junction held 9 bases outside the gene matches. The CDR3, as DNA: TGTGCCAGCAGCTTAACCGGGACTAGTGCGGCTGAGCAGTTCTTC. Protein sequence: CASSLTGTSAAEQFF.

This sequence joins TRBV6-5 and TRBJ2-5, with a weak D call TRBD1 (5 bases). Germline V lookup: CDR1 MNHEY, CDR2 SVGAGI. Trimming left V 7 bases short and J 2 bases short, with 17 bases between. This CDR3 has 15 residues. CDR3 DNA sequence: TGTGCCAGCATCCCGCGGACACCTTTTCAAGAGACCCAGTACTTC. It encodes CASIPRTPFQETQYF.

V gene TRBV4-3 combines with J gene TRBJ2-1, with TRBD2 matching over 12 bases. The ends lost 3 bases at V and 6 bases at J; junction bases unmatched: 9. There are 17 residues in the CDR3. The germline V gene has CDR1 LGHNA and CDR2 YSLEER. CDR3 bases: TGCGCCAGCAGCCAGGGGCCTAGCGGGAGGGTGCGCAATGAGCAGTTCTTC. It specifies CASSQGPSGRVRNEQFF.

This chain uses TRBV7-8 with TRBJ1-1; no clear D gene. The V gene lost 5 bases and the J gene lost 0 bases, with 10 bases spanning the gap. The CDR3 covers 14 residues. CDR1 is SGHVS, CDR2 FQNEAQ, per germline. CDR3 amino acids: CASSPTEMNTEAFF. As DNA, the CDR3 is TGTGCCAGCAGCCCTACAGAAATGAACACTGAAGCTTTCTTT. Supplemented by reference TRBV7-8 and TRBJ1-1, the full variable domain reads GAGVSQSPRYKVAKRGQDVALRCDPISGHVSLFWYQQALGQGPEFLTYFQNEAQLDKSGLPSDRFFAERPEGSVSTLKIQRTQQEDSAVYLCASSPTEMNTEAFFGQGTRLTVV.

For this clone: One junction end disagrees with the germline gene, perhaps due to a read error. CDR3 region: CASSEILGGPLF. The CDR3 nucleotides are TGTGCCAGCAGTGAAATACTCGGGGGCCCTTTATTC. This chain links TRBV2 with TRBJ1-2; the D gene is possibly TRBD1 (6 bases). The CDR3 spans 12 residues. CDR1 is SNHLY and CDR2 is FYNNEI in the germline V gene.

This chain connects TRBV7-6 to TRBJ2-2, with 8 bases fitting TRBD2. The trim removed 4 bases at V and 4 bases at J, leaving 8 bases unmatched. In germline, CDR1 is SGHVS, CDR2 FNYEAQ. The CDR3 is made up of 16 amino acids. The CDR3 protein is CASSSRGGLGTGELFF. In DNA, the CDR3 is TGTGCCAGCAGCTCCCGGGGGGGGTTAGGCACCGGGGAGCTGTTTTTT.

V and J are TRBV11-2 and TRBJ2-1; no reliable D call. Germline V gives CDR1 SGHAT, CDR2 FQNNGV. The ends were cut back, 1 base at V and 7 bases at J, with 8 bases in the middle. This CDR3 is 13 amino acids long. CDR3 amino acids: CASSLAGDNEQFF. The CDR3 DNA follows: TGTGCCAGCAGCTTAGCGGGTGATAATGAGCAGTTCTTC.